This T cell receptor (beta chain) was identified in a study of shared clonotypes between healthy human individuals (dated by TCRdb to 2020 to 2022). About the full investigation: The cohort comprised two women and a few men aged 18 to 49 years. Between about 0.9 and 9 billion PBMCs per donor were obtained by leukapheresis. To increase sequencing depth and limit assay-specific biases, different laboratories used diverse techniques to prepare libraries and sequence TCR repertoires. To estimate repertoire size and how much clonotypes are shared between individuals, the study performed deep sequencing of blood TCR repertoires from a handful of healthy adults.

Donors were healthy HIV-negative adults with no recently reported acute infections or vaccinations. Every donor was a Caucasian adult living in Nashville, Tennessee, USA. For unsorted samples, tens of millions of PBMCs were counted, and genomic DNA was extracted using the QIAamp DNA Blood Mini kit. Blood was collected by leukapheresis, and PBMCs were isolated by Ficoll-Histopaque density gradient centrifugation and then cryopreserved in liquid nitrogen vapor phase. Using the deep immunoSEQ assay, multiplex PCR amplified TCR CDR3 regions from genomic DNA. Extracted genomic DNA from each cell subset was distributed evenly across all wells of several immunoSEQ 96-well plates, and each plate was treated as a replicate. For unsorted PBMC, around 300 ng of genomic DNA, equivalent to around 30,000 T cell genomes, went into each replicate PCR. Ten immunoSEQ deep assay plates were used to sequence unsorted PBMC genomic DNA. Purified libraries were quantified with a Qubit 3.0 fluorometer, sized on a Bioanalyzer 2100, and re-quantified with the KAPA Library Quantification kit. A separate single-read 150-cycle Illumina NextSeq 550 flow cell was used to sequence each immunoSEQ 96-well plate. On the study's bioinformatics: Because the immunoSEQ output held only junctional sequences and lacked quality scores, the filtering could not match the filtering applied to full-length reads. Sequences were annotated with PyIR, a Python wrapper for IgBLAST v1.9, using IMGT germline references to assign V/J genes and CDR3. Any read was removed if the V/J assignment was weak (E-value above 1e-6), the CDR3 was missing, or the read contained stop codons, out-of-frame junctions, or ambiguous translated residues. A V3J clonotype was defined by an identical inferred V gene, J gene, and CDR3 amino acid sequence. To compute the percentage overlap between repertoires, the number of shared unique clonotypes was divided by the size of the smaller repertoire. Richness of each repertoire was evaluated using RTK rarefaction, the Chao1 estimator, and Recon v2.1 estimates of unobserved clonotypes. The clones in this table, taken by TCRdb from immuneACCESS, are in-frame only. Not every clone is retained; where verified, under half of the shortfall comes from an unresolved V gene, and the cause of the rest is unknown. V, J and clone size were drawn from that table, and D and trimming were deduced from the DNA. The sample table shows roughly 510,000 clones, and 60% to 80% are seen once. Roughly an eighth of the sample belongs to the ten largest clones.

The CDR3 measures 17 amino acids from cysteine to phenylalanine. Kept here is only the CDR3 DNA, which spans 51 bases and is read in frame from base 1. Study-wide conclusions, independent of this receptor: Because the study included a small number of donors, the genetic and exposure-history diversity represented was limited. Pairwise subsampling indicated that sequencing depth was expected to affect the degree of clonotype sharing among donors. Sampling was restricted to blood, and TCR repertoires in tissue are likely to differ from TCR repertoires in blood.

On this clone: What this receptor recognizes is not known. Base-call qualities are not available, and no considerably larger clone is one nucleotide away.

Sequenced sample: PBMCs. This TCR was sampled from a woman aged 40 to 50 in good health. Some clones in this sample may be carry-over from other donors' samples. In this chain, TRBV21-1 is recombined with TRBJ2-7; whether TRBD2, the table's D call, matches the DNA was not checked. TRBV21-1 is a documented pseudogene. The CDR3 protein is CASSRRNHPGSSYEQYF. The DNA is as follows: TGTGCCAGCAGCCGTCGGAATCACCCGGGGAGCTCCTACGAGCAGTACTTC.